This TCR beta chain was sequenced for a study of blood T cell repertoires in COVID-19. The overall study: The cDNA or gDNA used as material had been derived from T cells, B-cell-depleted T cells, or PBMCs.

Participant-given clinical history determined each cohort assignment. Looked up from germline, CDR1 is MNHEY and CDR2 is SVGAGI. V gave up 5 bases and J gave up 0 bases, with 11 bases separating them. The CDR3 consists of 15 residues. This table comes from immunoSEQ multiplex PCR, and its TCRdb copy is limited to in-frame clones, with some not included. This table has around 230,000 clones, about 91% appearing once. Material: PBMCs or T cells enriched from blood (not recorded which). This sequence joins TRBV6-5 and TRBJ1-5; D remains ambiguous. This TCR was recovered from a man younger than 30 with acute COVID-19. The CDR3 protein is CASSPLPVSNQPQHF. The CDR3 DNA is TGTGCCAGCAGTCCTCTTCCAGTTAGCAATCAGCCCCAGCATTTT.